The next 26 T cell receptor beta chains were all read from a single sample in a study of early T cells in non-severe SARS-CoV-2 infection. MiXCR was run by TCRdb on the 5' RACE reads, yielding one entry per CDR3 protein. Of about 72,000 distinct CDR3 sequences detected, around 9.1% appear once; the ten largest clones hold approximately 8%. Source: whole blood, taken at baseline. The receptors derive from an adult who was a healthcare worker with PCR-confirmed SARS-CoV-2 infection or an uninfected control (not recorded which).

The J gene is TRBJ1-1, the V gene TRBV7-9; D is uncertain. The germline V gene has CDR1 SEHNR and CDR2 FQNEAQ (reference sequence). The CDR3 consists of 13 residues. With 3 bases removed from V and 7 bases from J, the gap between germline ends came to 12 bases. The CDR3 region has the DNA TGTGCCAGCAGCTTCTCCGGGGTTTATGAAGCTTTCTTT. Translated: CASSFSGVYEAFF.

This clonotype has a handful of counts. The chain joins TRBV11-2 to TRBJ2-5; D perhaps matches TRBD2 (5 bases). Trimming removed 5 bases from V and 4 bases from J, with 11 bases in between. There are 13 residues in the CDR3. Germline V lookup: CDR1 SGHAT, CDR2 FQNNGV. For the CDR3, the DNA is TGTGCCAGCAGCAAGAGGGTTGGAGAGACCCAGTACTTC. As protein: CASSKRVGETQYF.

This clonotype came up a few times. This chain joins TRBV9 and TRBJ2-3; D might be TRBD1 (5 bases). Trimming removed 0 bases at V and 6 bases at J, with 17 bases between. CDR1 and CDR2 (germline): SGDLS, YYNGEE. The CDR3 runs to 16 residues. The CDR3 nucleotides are TGTGCCAGCAGCGTAGGAAGGGGAAGAGCCGTGGATACGCAGTATTTT. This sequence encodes CASSVGRGRAVDTQYF.

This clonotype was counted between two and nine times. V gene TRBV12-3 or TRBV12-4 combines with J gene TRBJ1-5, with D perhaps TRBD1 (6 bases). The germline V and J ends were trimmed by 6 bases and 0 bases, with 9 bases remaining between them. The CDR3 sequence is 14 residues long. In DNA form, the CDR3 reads TGTGCCAGCAGCCACAGGGATAGCAATCAGCCCCAGCATTTT. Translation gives CASSHRDSNQPQHF.

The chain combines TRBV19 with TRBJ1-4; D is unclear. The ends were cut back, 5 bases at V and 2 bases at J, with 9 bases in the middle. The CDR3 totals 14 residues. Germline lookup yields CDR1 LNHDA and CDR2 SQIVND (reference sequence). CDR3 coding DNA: TGTGCCAGTAGTTCAGCGGCTACTAATGAAAAACTGTTTTTT. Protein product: CASSSAATNEKLFF.

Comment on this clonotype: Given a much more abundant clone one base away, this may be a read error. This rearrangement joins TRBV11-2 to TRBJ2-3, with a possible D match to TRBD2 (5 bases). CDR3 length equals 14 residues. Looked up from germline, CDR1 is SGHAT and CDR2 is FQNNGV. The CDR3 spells CAGSFNSGTDTQYF. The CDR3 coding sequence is TGTGCCGGCAGCTTTAATAGCGGCACAGATACGCAGTATTTT.

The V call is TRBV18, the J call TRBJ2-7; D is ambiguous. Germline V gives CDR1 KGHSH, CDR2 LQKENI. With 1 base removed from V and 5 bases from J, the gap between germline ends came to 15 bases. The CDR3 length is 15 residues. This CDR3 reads CASSPRASSDHEQYF. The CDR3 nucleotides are TGTGCCAGCTCACCACGTGCTAGTTCAGACCACGAGCAGTACTTC.

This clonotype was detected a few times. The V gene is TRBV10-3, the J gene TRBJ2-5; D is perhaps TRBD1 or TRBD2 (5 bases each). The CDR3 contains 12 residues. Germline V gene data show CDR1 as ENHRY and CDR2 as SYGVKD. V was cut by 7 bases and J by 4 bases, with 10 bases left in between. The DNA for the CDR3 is TGTGCCATCATGGGGACCCGAGAGACCCAGTACTTC. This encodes CAIMGTRETQYF.

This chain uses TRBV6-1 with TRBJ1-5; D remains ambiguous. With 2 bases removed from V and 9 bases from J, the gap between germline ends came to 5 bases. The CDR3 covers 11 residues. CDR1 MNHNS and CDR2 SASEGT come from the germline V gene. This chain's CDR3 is CASSERGPQHF. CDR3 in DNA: TGTGCCAGCAGTGAAAGAGGGCCCCAGCATTTT.

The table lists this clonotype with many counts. CDR3 in DNA: TGTGCCACCAGTCCGGCTAGCGGGGACAATGAGCAGTTCTTC. Its protein product is CATSPASGDNEQFF. The genes are TRBV24-1 and TRBJ2-1, with 9 bases lining up with TRBD2. This CDR3 has 14 residues. Germline V gives CDR1 KGHDR, CDR2 SFDVKD. The V segment lost 6 bases and the J segment 5 bases; nucleotides outside the gene matches: 4.

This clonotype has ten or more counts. The CDR3 nucleotides are TGTGCCAGCAGCAAAGCGCTTTCCGGAGGGGGGAACACTGAAGCTTTCTTT. Its protein is CASSKALSGGGNTEAFF. The rearrangement uses TRBV21-1 and TRBJ1-1; TRBD1 reflects the table's D call only, with no check against the DNA. TRBV21-1 is a recognized pseudogene. The CDR3 spans 17 residues.

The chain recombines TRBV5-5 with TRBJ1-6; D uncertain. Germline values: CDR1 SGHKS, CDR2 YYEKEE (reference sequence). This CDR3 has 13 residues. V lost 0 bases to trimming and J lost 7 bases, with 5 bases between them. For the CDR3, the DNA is TGTGCCAGCAGCTTGGTTGAGAATTCACCCCTCCACTTT. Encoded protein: CASSLVENSPLHF.

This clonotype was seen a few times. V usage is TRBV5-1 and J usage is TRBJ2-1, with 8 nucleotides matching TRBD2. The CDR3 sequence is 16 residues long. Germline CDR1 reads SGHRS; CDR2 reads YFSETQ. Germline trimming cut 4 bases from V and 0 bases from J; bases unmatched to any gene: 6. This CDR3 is CASSPSGGRSYNEQFF. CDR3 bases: TGCGCCAGCAGCCCCAGCGGGGGCCGCTCCTACAATGAGCAGTTCTTC.

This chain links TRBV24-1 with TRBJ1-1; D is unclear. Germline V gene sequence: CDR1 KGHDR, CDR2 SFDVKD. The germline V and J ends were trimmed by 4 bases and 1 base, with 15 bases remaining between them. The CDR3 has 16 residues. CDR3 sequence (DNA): TGTGCCACCAGTGAACTCGTTTCGAGTCAGAACACTGAAGCTTTCTTT. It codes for CATSELVSSQNTEAFF.

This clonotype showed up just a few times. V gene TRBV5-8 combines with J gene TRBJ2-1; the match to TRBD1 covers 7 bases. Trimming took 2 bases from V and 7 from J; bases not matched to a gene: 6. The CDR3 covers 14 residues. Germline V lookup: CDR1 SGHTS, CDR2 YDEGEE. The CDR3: CASSFDRAENEQFF. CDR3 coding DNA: TGTGCCAGCAGCTTCGACAGGGCGGAAAATGAGCAGTTCTTC.

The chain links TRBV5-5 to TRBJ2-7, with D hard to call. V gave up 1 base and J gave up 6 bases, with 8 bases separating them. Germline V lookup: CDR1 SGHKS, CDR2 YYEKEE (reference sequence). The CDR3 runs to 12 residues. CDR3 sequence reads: CASSLKGIEQYF. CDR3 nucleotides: TGTGCCAGCAGCTTGAAAGGGATCGAGCAGTACTTC.

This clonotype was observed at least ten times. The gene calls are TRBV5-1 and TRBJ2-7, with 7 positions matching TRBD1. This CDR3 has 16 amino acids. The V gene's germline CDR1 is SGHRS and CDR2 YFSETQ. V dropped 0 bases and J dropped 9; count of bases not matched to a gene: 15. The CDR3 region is CASSLESPGTAMRQYF. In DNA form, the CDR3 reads TGCGCCAGCAGCTTGGAATCGCCAGGGACAGCGATGCGGCAGTACTTC.

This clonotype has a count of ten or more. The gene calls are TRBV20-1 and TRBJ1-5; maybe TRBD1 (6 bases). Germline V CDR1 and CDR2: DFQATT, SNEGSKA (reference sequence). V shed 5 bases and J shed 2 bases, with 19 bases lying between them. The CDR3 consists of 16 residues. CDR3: CSACDRTPFGNQPQHF. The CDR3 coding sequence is TGCAGTGCTTGCGACAGGACCCCGTTTGGCAATCAGCCCCAGCATTTT.

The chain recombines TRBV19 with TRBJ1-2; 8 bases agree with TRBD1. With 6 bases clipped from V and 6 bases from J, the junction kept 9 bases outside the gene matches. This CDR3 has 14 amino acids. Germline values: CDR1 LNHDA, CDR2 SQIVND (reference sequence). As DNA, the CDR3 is TGTGCCAGTAGACAGACAGGGGAAGACGATGGCTACACCTTC. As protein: CASRQTGEDDGYTF.

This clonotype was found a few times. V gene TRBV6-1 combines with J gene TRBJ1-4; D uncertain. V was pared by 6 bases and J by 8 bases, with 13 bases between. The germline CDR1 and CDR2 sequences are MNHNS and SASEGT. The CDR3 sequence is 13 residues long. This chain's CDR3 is CASRANRREKLFF. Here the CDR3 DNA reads TGTGCCAGCAGGGCTAACCGGAGGGAAAAACTGTTTTTT.

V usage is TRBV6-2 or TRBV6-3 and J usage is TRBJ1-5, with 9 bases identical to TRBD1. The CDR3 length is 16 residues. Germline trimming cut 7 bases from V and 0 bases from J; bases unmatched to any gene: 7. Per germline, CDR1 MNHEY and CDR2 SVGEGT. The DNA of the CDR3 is TGTGCCAGCACGGGGACAGGGACTCATAGCAATCAGCCCCAGCATTTT. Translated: CASTGTGTHSNQPQHF.

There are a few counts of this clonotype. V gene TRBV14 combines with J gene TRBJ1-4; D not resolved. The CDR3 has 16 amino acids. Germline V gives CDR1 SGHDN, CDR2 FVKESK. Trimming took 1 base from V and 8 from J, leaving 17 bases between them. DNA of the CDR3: TGTGCCAGCAGCCAAGGAGGCCAAGGCGTTGAGGAAAAACTGTTTTTT. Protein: CASSQGGQGVEEKLFF.

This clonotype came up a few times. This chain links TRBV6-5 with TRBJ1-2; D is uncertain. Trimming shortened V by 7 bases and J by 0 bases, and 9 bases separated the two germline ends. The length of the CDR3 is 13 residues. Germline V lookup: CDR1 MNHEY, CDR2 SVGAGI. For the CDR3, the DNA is TGTGCCAGCAAACCTCGAGCTAACTATGGCTACACCTTC. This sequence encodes CASKPRANYGYTF.

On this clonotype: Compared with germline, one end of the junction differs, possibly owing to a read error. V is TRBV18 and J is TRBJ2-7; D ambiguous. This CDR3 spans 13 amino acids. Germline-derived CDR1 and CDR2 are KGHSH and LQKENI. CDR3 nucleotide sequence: TGTGCCAGCTCACCACAGGGTACAGCCGGAATCGACTTC. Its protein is CASSPQGTAGIDF.

As DNA, the CDR3 is TGTGCCAGCAGCTTGGGGAAGAACCAGCCCCAGCATTTT. Translated, it gives CASSLGKNQPQHF. This chain joins TRBV7-9 and TRBJ1-5; D unclear. The germline V gene has CDR1 SEHNR and CDR2 FQNEAQ (reference sequence). The CDR3 sequence is 13 residues long. The V gene lost 3 bases and the J gene lost 7 bases, with 10 bases spanning the gap.

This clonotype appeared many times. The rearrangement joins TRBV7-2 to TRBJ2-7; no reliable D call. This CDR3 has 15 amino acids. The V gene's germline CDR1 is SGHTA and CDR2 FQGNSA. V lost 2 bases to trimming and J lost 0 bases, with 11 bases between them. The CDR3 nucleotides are TGTGCCAGCAGCTTACACGGTCGGAGCTCCTACGAGCAGTACTTC. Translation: CASSLHGRSSYEQYF.